The clone carrying this TCR beta chain was counted many times. The antigen remains unidentified. Germline V lookup: CDR1 KGHSH, CDR2 LQKENI. The CDR3 is made up of 13 amino acids. V shed 10 bases and J shed 2 bases, with 14 bases lying between them. Amplification of TCR beta CDR3 regions used RNA as the template. The primer set for the first-round RT-PCR of the TCR CDR3 was HTBI. TCRdb recomputed calls from the multiplex PCR reads with MiXCR, one row per CDR3 protein. In the table there are fewer than 900,000 distinct CDR3 sequences, 16% of which are singletons. These data come from a study of T cells in Graves' hyperthyroidism and ophthalmopathy. General observations from the study: Through a model of 13 V-J features, ophthalmopathy was separated from stable hyperthyroidism. The blood repertoire included most of the expanded thyroid clonotypes above 0.001.

Those patients with uncontrolled infection, other autoimmune disease, pregnancy or lactation were excluded. This clonotype was sampled from a man younger than 30 with Graves' hyperthyroidism. The sequencing input was blood. The chain has TRBV18 and TRBJ1-1, with D perhaps matching TRBD1 (5 bases). CDR3 in amino acids: CATHSTVNTEAFF. In DNA, the CDR3 is TGTGCCACCCATTCGACAGTAAACACTGAAGCTTTCTTT.